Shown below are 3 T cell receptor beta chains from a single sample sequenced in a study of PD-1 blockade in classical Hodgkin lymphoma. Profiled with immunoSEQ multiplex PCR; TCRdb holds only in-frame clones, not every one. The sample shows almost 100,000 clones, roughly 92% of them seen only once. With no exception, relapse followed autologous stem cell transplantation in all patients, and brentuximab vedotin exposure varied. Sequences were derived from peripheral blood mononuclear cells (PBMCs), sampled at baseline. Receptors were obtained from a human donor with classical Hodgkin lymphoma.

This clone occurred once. CDR3 sequence: CASSLVMGQGAQKREREQFF. For the CDR3, the DNA is TGCGCCAGCAGCTTGGTTATGGGACAGGGGGCGCAAAAGCGGGAGCGGGAGCAGTTCTTC. This chain connects TRBV5-1 to TRBJ2-1, with 12 positions matching TRBD1. Per germline, CDR1 SGHRS and CDR2 YFSETQ. Germline trimming cut 0 bases from V and 10 bases from J; bases unmatched to any gene: 20. This CDR3 contains 20 residues.

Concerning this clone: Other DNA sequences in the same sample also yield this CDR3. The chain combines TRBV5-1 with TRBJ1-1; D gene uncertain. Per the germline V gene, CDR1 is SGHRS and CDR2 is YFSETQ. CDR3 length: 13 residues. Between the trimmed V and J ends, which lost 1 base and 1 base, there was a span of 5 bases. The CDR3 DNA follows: TGCGCCAGCAGCTTGTCTAGGAACACTGAAGCTTTCTTT. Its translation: CASSLSRNTEAFF.

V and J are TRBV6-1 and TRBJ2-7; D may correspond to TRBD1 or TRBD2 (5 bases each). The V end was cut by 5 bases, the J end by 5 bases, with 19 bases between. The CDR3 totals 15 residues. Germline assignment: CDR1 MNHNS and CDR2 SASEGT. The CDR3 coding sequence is TGTGCCAGCAGTATCCCAGGGAGTAACACCCACGAGCAGTACTTC. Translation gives CASSIPGSNTHEQYF.